A single sample is the source of the 10 T cell receptor beta chains below, sequenced in a study of T cell changes during pregnancy in multiple sclerosis. The method was immunoSEQ multiplex PCR; TCRdb's version includes in-frame clones alone and lacks a portion of them. The data hold 70,000 to 75,000 clones, with roughly 89% observed a single time. This specimen was peripheral blood, taken in the second trimester of pregnancy. Receptors were obtained from a female donor with multiple sclerosis, enrolled in a pregnancy study.

The chain employs TRBV7-2 and TRBJ1-1; TRBD1 might be the D (5 bases). Germline V CDR1 and CDR2: SGHTA, FQGNSA. The CDR3 consists of 15 residues. The germline V and J ends were trimmed by 2 bases and 1 base, with 11 bases remaining between them. CDR3 sequence (DNA): TGTGCCAGCAGCTTATCGGGTAGGGGGAACACTGAAGCTTTCTTT. It encodes CASSLSGRGNTEAFF.

The rearrangement links TRBV6-1 to TRBJ2-2; 8 bases align to TRBD2. This CDR3 has 14 amino acids. Germline loops: CDR1 MNHNS, CDR2 SASEGT. Unmatched junction bases numbered 4, after V lost 6 bases and J lost 4 bases. CDR3 in amino acids: CASSGTRSTGELFF. CDR3 coding DNA: TGTGCCAGCAGCGGGACTAGGAGCACCGGGGAGCTGTTTTTT.

The V and J genes are TRBV5-5 and TRBJ1-2, with TRBD1 matching over 9 bases. CDR3 length: 13 residues. CDR1 SGHKS and CDR2 YYEKEE come from the germline V gene (reference sequence). Trimming took 7 bases from V and 7 from J; bases not matched to a gene: 8. CDR3 in amino acids: CASLGQGKSGYTF. The CDR3 DNA sequence: TGTGCCAGCTTGGGACAGGGAAAAAGTGGCTACACCTTC.

V is TRBV11-2 and J is TRBJ2-1; 8 nucleotides align to TRBD2. The trim removed 2 bases at V and 5 bases at J, leaving 5 bases unmatched. The CDR3 contains 15 residues. Per germline, CDR1 SGHAT and CDR2 FQNNGV. CDR3 in amino acids: CASSLSGGENNEQFF. CDR3 coding DNA: TGTGCCAGCAGCTTAAGCGGGGGAGAAAACAATGAGCAGTTCTTC.

The rearrangement links TRBV14 to TRBJ1-3; 8 bases are a match to TRBD1. This CDR3 is 19 amino acids long. V lost 4 bases to trimming and J lost 0 bases; unmatched junction nucleotides: 14. Germline CDR1 and CDR2: SGHDN and FVKESK. The CDR3 sequence is CASSPIPAGTGPSGNTIYF. The CDR3 coding sequence is TGTGCCAGCAGCCCCATACCCGCCGGGACAGGCCCCTCTGGAAACACCATATATTTT.

The V call is TRBV5-1, the J call TRBJ2-7, with 9 bases identical to TRBD1. Looked up from germline, CDR1 is SGHRS and CDR2 is YFSETQ. J lost 6 bases, V lost 0 bases, and 7 bases had no gene match. The CDR3 is 15 residues long. Here the CDR3 DNA reads TGCGCCAGCAGCTTGGGGGACAGGGCCGTAAGCGAGCAGTACTTC. It is translated as CASSLGDRAVSEQYF.

This clone showed up just once. The chain links TRBV7-9 to TRBJ2-2, with 7 bases that match TRBD1. The CDR3 has 17 residues. Germline trimming cut 4 bases from V and 3 bases from J; bases unmatched to any gene: 11. Germline assignment: CDR1 SEHNR and CDR2 FQNEAQ (reference sequence). The CDR3 coding sequence is TGTGCCAGCAGCTCAAGTTCGGGACAGCCGGACACCGGGGAGCTGTTTTTT. Encoded protein: CASSSSSGQPDTGELFF.

This clone has a single count. V is TRBV6-1 and J is TRBJ2-1; TRBD1 aligns across 7 bases. Germline V gives CDR1 MNHNS, CDR2 SASEGT. Trimming took 5 bases from V and 7 from J; bases not matched to a gene: 11. The CDR3 runs to 15 residues. The CDR3 sequence: CASSPRDRVQNEQFF. The CDR3, as DNA: TGTGCCAGCAGTCCACGTGACAGGGTTCAGAATGAGCAGTTCTTC.

The chain couples TRBV28 to TRBJ2-7, with D maybe TRBD1 (5 bases). The CDR3 is 14 residues long. Trimming shortened V by 5 bases and J by 5 bases, and 16 bases separated the two germline ends. The germline V gene encodes CDR1 MDHEN and CDR2 SYDVKM. The CDR3 DNA reads TGTGCCAGCAGTCACAGGTACCCCCGGGACGAGCAGTACTTC. Translating gives CASSHRYPRDEQYF. Supplemented by reference TRBV28 and TRBJ2-7, the full variable domain reads DVKVTQSSRYLVKRTGEKVFLECVQDMDHENMFWYRQDPGLGLRLIYFSYDVKMKEKGDIPEGYSVSREKKERFSLILESASTNQTSMYLCASSHRYPRDEQYFGPGTRLTVT.

The rearrangement joins TRBV19 to TRBJ2-3; 9 bases are shared with TRBD2. The germline gives CDR1 LNHDA, CDR2 SQIVND (reference sequence). J gave up 1 base and V 4 bases, and 9 bases lay outside the gene matches. This CDR3 has 17 amino acids. The CDR3 coding sequence is TGTGCCAGTAGTAGCAAGGCTAGCGGGACGCGCACAGATACGCAGTATTTT. Its protein product is CASSSKASGTRTDTQYF.